A single T cell receptor beta chain is shown here with its context. Per the study methods: The assay estimated nucleated cells by amplifying reference gene primers. Here immunoSEQ multiplex PCR was the method, and the copy in TCRdb shows in-frame clones only, minus some. Clonal size and the V and J genes are those of that table, whereas D and trimming came from the DNA. The sample holds roughly 480,000 clones, 80% to 90% seen once. The data are from a study of blood T cell repertoires in COVID-19. Study-wide background: Italy, Spain and the United States were the sources of the convalescent and acute COVID-19 samples. T cells, B-cell-depleted T cells, or PBMCs provided the cDNA or gDNA that served as material.

The CDR3 covers 17 residues. Germline assignment: CDR1 SEHNR and CDR2 FQNEAQ (reference sequence). Trimming removed 5 bases from V and 4 bases from J, with 23 bases in between. One Seattle source followed patients from active infection through their disease course. This chain links TRBV7-9 with TRBJ1-2; maybe TRBD1 (5 bases). The origin of this receptor is a man younger than 30 with COVID-19, enrolled during active disease. The sequencing sample was made of peripheral blood. CDR3 residues: CASSPLRGGRLGYGYTF. The CDR3 coding sequence is TGTGCCAGCAGCCCACTTCGGGGCGGGAGACTGGGCTATGGCTACACCTTC.